The rows below give T cell receptor beta chains drawn from one sample of a study of T cells in localized non-small cell lung cancer. The assay was immunoSEQ multiplex PCR, and TCRdb's table has in-frame clones only and misses some. Here the sample spans approximately 23,000 clones, about 89% being singletons. Specimen: peripheral blood, collected before any cancer treatment. The receptors originated from a male donor older than 55 with stage I lung adenocarcinoma. Both conserved end residues are part of each CDR3. The D gene is left open where the match is weak. Clone sizes are given selectively: once, few, many, or a class where the clone is expanded.

len: 15
d_gene: TRBD1
j_gene: TRBJ2-7
v_gene: TRBV10-3
abundance: few
CDR3nt: TGTGCCATCAGAGACCGGGGCGACAGGGTCAACGAGCAGTACTTC
CDR3aa: CAIRDRGDRVNEQYF

len: 14
d_gene: NA
j_gene: TRBJ1-1
v_gene: TRBV5-4
abundance: NA
CDR3nt: TGTGCCAGCAGCTTGGTGGACCGGGACACTGAAGCTTTCTTT
CDR3aa: CASSLVDRDTEAFF

len: 12
d_gene: NA
j_gene: TRBJ1-2
v_gene: TRBV2
abundance: NA
CDR3nt: TGTGCCAGCAGTATCGAGGGAAATGGCTACACCTTC
CDR3aa: CASSIEGNGYTF

len: 16
d_gene: TRBD2
j_gene: TRBJ2-1
v_gene: TRBV5-1
abundance: NA
CDR3nt: TGCGCCAGCAGCTTGAGCCAAGCGGGAGTGTCCGATGAGCAGTTCTTC
CDR3aa: CASSLSQAGVSDEQFF

len: 14
d_gene: NA
j_gene: TRBJ2-3
v_gene: TRBV11-2
abundance: once
CDR3nt: TGTGCCAGCAGCCCCCGACGGGACGGAGATACGCAGTATTTT
CDR3aa: CASSPRRDGDTQYF

len: 14
d_gene: NA
j_gene: TRBJ2-3
v_gene: TRBV6-1
abundance: NA
CDR3nt: TGTGCCAGCATGGGCGGACACGACACAGATACGCAGTATTTT
CDR3aa: CASMGGHDTDTQYF

len: 16
d_gene: TRBD1
j_gene: TRBJ1-4
v_gene: TRBV5-1
abundance: once
CDR3nt: TGCGCCAGCAGTACGACAGGGAGTGTTACTAATGAAAAACTGTTTTTT
CDR3aa: CASSTTGSVTNEKLFF

len: 13
d_gene: TRBD1
j_gene: TRBJ2-7
v_gene: TRBV6-5
abundance: NA
CDR3nt: TGTGCCAGCAGTCGACAGGGGAACCACGAGCAGTACTTC
CDR3aa: CASSRQGNHEQYF

len: 16
d_gene: NA
j_gene: TRBJ2-2
v_gene: TRBV28
abundance: NA
CDR3nt: TGTGCCAGCAGTTCGAACAGGGAAGGAGTGGCCGGGGAGCTGTTTTTT
CDR3aa: CASSSNREGVAGELFF

len: 13
d_gene: NA
j_gene: TRBJ1-4
v_gene: TRBV19
abundance: NA
CDR3nt: TGTGCCAGTAGTCCAGGACAGAATGAAAAACTGTTTTTT
CDR3aa: CASSPGQNEKLFF

len: 13
d_gene: NA
j_gene: TRBJ1-1
v_gene: TRBV6-1
abundance: NA
CDR3nt: TGTGCCAGCAGTCGGGACTTTAACACTGAAGCTTTCTTT
CDR3aa: CASSRDFNTEAFF

len: 16
d_gene: NA
j_gene: TRBJ2-7
v_gene: TRBV4-1
abundance: NA
CDR3nt: TGCGCCAGCAGCCAAGATCGCCCAGGGGCGATCTACGAGCAGTACTTC
CDR3aa: CASSQDRPGAIYEQYF

len: 14
d_gene: NA
j_gene: TRBJ2-5
v_gene: TRBV19
abundance: NA
CDR3nt: TGTGCCAGTAGTATCCGGGGCCCACAAGAGACCCAGTACTTC
CDR3aa: CASSIRGPQETQYF

len: 13
d_gene: NA
j_gene: TRBJ1-5
v_gene: TRBV6-6
abundance: NA
CDR3nt: TGTGCCAGCAGCACACAGGGTAATCAGCCCCAGCATTTT
CDR3aa: CASSTQGNQPQHF

len: 15
d_gene: TRBD1
j_gene: TRBJ1-5
v_gene: TRBV7-2
abundance: NA
CDR3nt: TGTGCCAGCAGCTTAGTTGGACAGGAGGGGCAGCCCCAGCATTTT
CDR3aa: CASSLVGQEGQPQHF

len: 12
d_gene: NA
j_gene: TRBJ1-5
v_gene: TRBV7-8
abundance: NA
CDR3nt: TGTGCCAGCAGCTTAGCCGGTCAGCCCCAGCATTTT
CDR3aa: CASSLAGQPQHF

len: 14
d_gene: NA
j_gene: TRBJ1-3
v_gene: TRBV6-5
abundance: NA
CDR3nt: TGTGCCAGCACTGAGACGCGGCCCGGAAACACCATATATTTT
CDR3aa: CASTETRPGNTIYF

len: 14
d_gene: TRBD1
j_gene: TRBJ1-1
v_gene: TRBV18
abundance: few
CDR3nt: TGTGCCAGCTCACAGGGACAGCTCGTAACTGAAGCTTTCTTT
CDR3aa: CASSQGQLVTEAFF

len: 14
d_gene: NA
j_gene: TRBJ1-1
v_gene: TRBV9
abundance: NA
CDR3nt: TGTGCCAGCAGCGTTACCGGGACCGCCACTGAAGCTTTCTTT
CDR3aa: CASSVTGTATEAFF

len: 13
d_gene: NA
j_gene: TRBJ2-1
v_gene: TRBV5-1
abundance: NA
CDR3nt: TGCGCCAGCAGCTTGGAATCAGGGGATGAGCAGTTCTTC
CDR3aa: CASSLESGDEQFF

len: 15
d_gene: TRBD2
j_gene: TRBJ2-2
v_gene: TRBV7-2
abundance: NA
CDR3nt: TGTGCCAGCAGCTTTAGGACTAGCATAACCGGGGAGCTGTTTTTT
CDR3aa: CASSFRTSITGELFF

len: 15
d_gene: TRBD2
j_gene: TRBJ2-1
v_gene: TRBV9
abundance: NA
CDR3nt: TGTGCCAGCAGCGTAGGGGCGGGAGGGCAAAATGAGCAGTTCTTC
CDR3aa: CASSVGAGGQNEQFF

len: 17
d_gene: NA
j_gene: TRBJ1-1
v_gene: TRBV5-1
abundance: NA
CDR3nt: TGCGCCAGCAGCGCCTTGACGCAGCTCGGCTTGAACACTGAAGCTTTCTTT
CDR3aa: CASSALTQLGLNTEAFF

len: 12
d_gene: NA
j_gene: TRBJ2-7
v_gene: TRBV10-3
abundance: NA
CDR3nt: TGTGCCATCAGTGAAGGGGGCTACGAGCAGTACTTC
CDR3aa: CAISEGGYEQYF

len: 16
d_gene: TRBD1
j_gene: TRBJ2-7
v_gene: TRBV2
abundance: NA
CDR3nt: TGTGCCAGCAGTGAACGACCCTGGGACAGGTCCTACGAGCAGTACTTC
CDR3aa: CASSERPWDRSYEQYF

len: 16
d_gene: TRBD1
j_gene: TRBJ1-1
v_gene: TRBV7-2
abundance: NA
CDR3nt: TGTGCCAGCAGCTTAGACCCAGGGGGGATGAACACTGAAGCTTTCTTT
CDR3aa: CASSLDPGGMNTEAFF

len: 13
d_gene: NA
j_gene: TRBJ1-2
v_gene: TRBV7-2
abundance: NA
CDR3nt: TGTGCCAGCAGCACTGGACCCGGGGGTGGCTACACCTTC
CDR3aa: CASSTGPGGGYTF

len: 13
d_gene: TRBD1
j_gene: TRBJ2-7
v_gene: TRBV10-1
abundance: NA
CDR3nt: TGCGCCAGCAGTGGGGACAGCTCCTACGAGCAGTACTTC
CDR3aa: CASSGDSSYEQYF

len: 14
d_gene: TRBD1
j_gene: TRBJ1-1
v_gene: TRBV28
abundance: once
CDR3nt: TGTGCCAGCAGGGGACAGCGAAGGATCACTGAAGCTTTCTTT
CDR3aa: CASRGQRRITEAFF

len: 14
d_gene: NA
j_gene: TRBJ1-1
v_gene: TRBV5-1
abundance: NA
CDR3nt: TGCGCCAGCAGCTTGGGGGGAATGAACACTGAAGCTTTCTTT
CDR3aa: CASSLGGMNTEAFF

len: 15
d_gene: TRBD1
j_gene: TRBJ1-1
v_gene: TRBV27
abundance: few
CDR3nt: TGTGCCAGCAGTGATCCGGGACAGGGCGTCACTGAAGCTTTCTTT
CDR3aa: CASSDPGQGVTEAFF